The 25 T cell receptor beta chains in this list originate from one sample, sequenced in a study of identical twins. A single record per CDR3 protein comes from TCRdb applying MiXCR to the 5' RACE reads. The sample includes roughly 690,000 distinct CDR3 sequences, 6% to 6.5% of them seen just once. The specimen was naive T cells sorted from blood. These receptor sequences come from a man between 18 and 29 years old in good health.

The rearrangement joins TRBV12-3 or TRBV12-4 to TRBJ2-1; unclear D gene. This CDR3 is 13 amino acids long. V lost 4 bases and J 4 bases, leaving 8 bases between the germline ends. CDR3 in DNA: TGTGCCAGCAGTTCCATCAATTACAATGAGCAGTTCTTC. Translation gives CASSSINYNEQFF.

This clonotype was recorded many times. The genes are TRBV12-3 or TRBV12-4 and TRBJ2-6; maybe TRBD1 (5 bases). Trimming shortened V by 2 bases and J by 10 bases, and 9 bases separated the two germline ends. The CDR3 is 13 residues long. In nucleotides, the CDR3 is TGTGCCAGCAGTTTAAGGCAGGGAAACGTCCTGACTTTC. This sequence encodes CASSLRQGNVLTF.

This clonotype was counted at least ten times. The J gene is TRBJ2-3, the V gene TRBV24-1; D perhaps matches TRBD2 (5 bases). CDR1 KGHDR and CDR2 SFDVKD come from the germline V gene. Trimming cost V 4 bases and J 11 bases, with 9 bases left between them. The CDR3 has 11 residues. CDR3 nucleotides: TGTGCCACCAGTGACCTCCGGGAGCAGTATTTT. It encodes CATSDLREQYF.

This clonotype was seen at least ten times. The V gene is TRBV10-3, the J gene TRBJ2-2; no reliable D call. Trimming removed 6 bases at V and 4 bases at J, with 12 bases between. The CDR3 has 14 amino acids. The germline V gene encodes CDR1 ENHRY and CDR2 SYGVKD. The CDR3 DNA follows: TGTGCCATCAGCCTAGACCCGGGCACCGGGGAGCTGTTTTTT. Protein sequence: CAISLDPGTGELFF.

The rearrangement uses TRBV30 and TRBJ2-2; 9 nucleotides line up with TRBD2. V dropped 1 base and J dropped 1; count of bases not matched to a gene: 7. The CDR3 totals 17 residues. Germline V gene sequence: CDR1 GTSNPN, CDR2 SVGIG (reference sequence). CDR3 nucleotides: TGTGCCTGGAGTGATCGGGCTAGCGGGAAGAACACCGGGGAGCTGTTTTTT. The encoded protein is CAWSDRASGKNTGELFF.

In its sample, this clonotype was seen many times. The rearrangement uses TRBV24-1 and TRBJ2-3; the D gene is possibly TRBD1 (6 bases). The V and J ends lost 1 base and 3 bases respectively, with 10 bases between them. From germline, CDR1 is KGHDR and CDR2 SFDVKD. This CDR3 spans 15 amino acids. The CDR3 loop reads CATSDLSQGTDTQYF. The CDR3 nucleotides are TGTGCCACCAGTGATTTAAGCCAGGGGACAGATACGCAGTATTTT.

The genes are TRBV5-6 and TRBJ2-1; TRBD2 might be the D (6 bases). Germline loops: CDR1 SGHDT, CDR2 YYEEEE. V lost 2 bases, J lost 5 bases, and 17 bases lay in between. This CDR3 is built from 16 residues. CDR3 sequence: CASSFNPGLGHNEQFF. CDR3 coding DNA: TGTGCCAGCAGCTTTAATCCGGGACTGGGCCACAATGAGCAGTTCTTC.

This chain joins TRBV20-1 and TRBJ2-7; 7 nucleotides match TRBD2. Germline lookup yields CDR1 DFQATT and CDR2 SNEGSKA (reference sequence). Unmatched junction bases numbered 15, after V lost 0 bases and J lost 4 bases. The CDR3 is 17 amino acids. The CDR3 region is CSARDLVGSSGGYEQYF. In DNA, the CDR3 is TGCAGTGCTAGAGATCTTGTTGGGTCTAGCGGTGGTTACGAGCAGTACTTC.

CDR3 amino acids: CASSIDRGNTEAFF. CDR3 sequence (DNA): TGTGCCAGTAGTATCGACAGGGGGAACACTGAAGCTTTCTTT. This sequence joins TRBV19 and TRBJ1-1; 8 positions match TRBD1. Germline CDR1 and CDR2: LNHDA and SQIVND (reference sequence). There are 14 residues in the CDR3. After removal of 3 bases from V and 1 base from J, the junction contained 1 base not matched to a gene.

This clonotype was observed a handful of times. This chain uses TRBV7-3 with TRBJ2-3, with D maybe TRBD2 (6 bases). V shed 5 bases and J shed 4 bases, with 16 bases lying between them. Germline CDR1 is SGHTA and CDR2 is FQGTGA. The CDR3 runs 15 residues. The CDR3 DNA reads TGTGCCAGCAGCCCCTCTACCCCTAGCGCAGATACGCAGTATTTT. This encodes CASSPSTPSADTQYF.

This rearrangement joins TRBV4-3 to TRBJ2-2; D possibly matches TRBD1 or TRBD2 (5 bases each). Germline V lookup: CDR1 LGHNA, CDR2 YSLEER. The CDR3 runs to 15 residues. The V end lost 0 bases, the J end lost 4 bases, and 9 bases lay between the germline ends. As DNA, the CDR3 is TGCGCCAGCAGCCAAGAGGGGACGGGCACCGGGGAGCTGTTTTTT. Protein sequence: CASSQEGTGTGELFF.

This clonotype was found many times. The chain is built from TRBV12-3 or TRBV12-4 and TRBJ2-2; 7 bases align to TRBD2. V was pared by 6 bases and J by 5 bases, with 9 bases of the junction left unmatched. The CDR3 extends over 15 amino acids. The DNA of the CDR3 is TGTGCCAGCAGAGCGGCGGGAGTAGGTACCGGGGAGCTGTTTTTT. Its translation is CASRAAGVGTGELFF.

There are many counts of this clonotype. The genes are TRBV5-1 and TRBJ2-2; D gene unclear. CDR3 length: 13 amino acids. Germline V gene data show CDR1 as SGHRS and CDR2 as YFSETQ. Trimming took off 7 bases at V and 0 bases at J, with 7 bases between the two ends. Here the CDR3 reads CASVAANTGELFF. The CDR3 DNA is TGCGCCAGCGTGGCCGCGAACACCGGGGAGCTGTTTTTT. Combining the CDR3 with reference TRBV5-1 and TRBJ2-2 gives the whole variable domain KAGVTQTPRYLIKTRGQQVTLSCSPISGHRSVSWYQQTPGQGLQFLFEYFSETQRNKGNFPGRFSGRQFSNSRSEMNVSTLELGDSALYLCASVAANTGELFFGEGSRLTVL.

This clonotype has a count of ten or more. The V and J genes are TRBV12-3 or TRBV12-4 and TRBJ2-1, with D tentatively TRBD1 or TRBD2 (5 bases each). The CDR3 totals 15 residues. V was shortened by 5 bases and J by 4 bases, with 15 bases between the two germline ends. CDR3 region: CASSPPGRTYNEQFF. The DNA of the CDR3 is TGTGCCAGCAGTCCGCCGGGACGAACATACAATGAGCAGTTCTTC.

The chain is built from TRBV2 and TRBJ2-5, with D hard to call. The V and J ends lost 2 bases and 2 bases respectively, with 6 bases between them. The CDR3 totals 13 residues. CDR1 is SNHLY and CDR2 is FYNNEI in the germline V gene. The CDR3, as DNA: TGTGCCAGCAGTGAAAGCCAGCAAGAGACCCAGTACTTC. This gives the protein CASSESQQETQYF.

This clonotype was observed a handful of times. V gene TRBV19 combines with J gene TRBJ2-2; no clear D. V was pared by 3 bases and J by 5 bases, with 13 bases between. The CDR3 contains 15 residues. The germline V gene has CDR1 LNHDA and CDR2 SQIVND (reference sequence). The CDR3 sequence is CASSIEGLLTGELFF. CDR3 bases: TGTGCCAGTAGTATCGAAGGGCTCCTAACCGGGGAGCTGTTTTTT.

The CDR3 DNA reads as TGTGCCAGTAGCTCCCTACAGCGTAGCTCCTACGAGCAGTACTTC. Translated: CASSSLQRSSYEQYF. V and J are TRBV28 and TRBJ2-7, with D unclear. Germline V gene data show CDR1 as MDHEN and CDR2 as SYDVKM. CDR3 length equals 15 residues. The V and J ends lost 9 bases and 0 bases respectively, with 18 bases between them.

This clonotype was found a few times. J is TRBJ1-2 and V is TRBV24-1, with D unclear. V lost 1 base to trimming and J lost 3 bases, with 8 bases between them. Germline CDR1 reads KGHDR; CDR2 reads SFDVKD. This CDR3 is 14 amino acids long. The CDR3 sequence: CATSDFDSDYGYTF. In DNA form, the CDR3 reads TGTGCCACCAGTGATTTTGACTCCGACTATGGCTACACCTTC.

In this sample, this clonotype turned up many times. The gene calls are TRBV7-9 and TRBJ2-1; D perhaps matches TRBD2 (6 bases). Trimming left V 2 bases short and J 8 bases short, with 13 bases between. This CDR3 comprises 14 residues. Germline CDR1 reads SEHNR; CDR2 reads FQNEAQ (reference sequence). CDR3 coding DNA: TGTGCCAGCAGCTTATACCGCGGCGGGGATGAGCAGTTCTTC. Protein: CASSLYRGGDEQFF.

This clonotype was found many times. This CDR3 reads CATSDIRLTDTQYF. The CDR3 nucleotides are TGTGCCACCAGTGACATACGGCTCACAGATACGCAGTATTTT. This rearrangement joins TRBV24-1 to TRBJ2-3; no firm D call. The ends were cut back, 4 bases at V and 2 bases at J, with 9 bases in the middle. CDR3 size: 14 residues. The germline gives CDR1 KGHDR, CDR2 SFDVKD.

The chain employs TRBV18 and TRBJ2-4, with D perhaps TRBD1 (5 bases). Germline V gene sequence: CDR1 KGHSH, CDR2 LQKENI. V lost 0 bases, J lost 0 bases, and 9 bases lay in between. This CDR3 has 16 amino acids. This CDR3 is CASSPPYQGAKNIQYF. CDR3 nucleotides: TGTGCCAGCTCACCACCGTATCAGGGAGCCAAAAACATTCAGTACTTC.

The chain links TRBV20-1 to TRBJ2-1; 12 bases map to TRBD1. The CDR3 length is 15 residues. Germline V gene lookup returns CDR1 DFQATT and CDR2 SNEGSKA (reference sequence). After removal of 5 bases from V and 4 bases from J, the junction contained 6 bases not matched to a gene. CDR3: CSAPGGQGAYNEQFF. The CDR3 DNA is TGCAGTGCTCCGGGGGGACAGGGGGCGTACAATGAGCAGTTCTTC.

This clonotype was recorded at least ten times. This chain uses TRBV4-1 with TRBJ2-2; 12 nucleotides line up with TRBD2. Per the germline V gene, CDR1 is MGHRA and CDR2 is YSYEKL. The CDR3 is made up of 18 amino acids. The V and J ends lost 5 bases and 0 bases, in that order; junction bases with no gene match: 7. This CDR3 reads CASSLGLAGNANTGELFF. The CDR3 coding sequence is TGCGCCAGCAGCTTAGGACTAGCGGGAAACGCGAACACCGGGGAGCTGTTTTTT.

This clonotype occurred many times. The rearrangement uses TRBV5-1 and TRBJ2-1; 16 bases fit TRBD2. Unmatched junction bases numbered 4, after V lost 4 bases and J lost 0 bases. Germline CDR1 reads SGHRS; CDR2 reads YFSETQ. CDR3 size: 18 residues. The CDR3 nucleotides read TGCGCCAGCAGCGCGGGACTAGCGGGAGGGCCCTCCTACAATGAGCAGTTCTTC. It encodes CASSAGLAGGPSYNEQFF.

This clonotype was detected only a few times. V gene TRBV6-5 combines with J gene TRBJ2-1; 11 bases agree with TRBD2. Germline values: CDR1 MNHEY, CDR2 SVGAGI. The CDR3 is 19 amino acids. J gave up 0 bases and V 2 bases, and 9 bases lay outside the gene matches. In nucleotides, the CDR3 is TGTGCCAGCAGTTACGCCTCACTAGCGGGGGTAAGCTCCTACAATGAGCAGTTCTTC. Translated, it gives CASSYASLAGVSSYNEQFF.